This is a list of T cell receptor beta chains from one sample in a study of blood T cell repertoires in COVID-19. The table came from immunoSEQ multiplex PCR; TCRdb's copy has only in-frame clones and leaves some out. In the table there are some 300,000 clones, just under 90% of which are singletons. The sample taken for sequencing was peripheral blood. The receptor set was obtained from a woman younger than 45 with COVID-19, enrolled during active disease. The CDR3 runs from the conserved cysteine through the conserved F or W. The D gene is left open where the match is weak. Part of the rows lack a size; the others show once, few, many or a class for expanded clones.

abundance: NA
d_gene: NA
j_gene: TRBJ1-1
v_gene: TRBV9
CDR3aa: CASSDGGTDTEAFF
CDR3nt: TGTGCCAGCAGCGACGGGGGGACGGACACTGAAGCTTTCTTT

abundance: NA
d_gene: NA
j_gene: TRBJ2-1
v_gene: TRBV10-3
CDR3aa: CAISEYGNEQFF
CDR3nt: TGTGCCATCAGTGAGTACGGGAATGAGCAGTTCTTC

abundance: NA
d_gene: NA
j_gene: TRBJ2-5
v_gene: TRBV13
CDR3aa: CASSLVGLPGTQETQYF
CDR3nt: TGTGCCAGCAGCTTAGTGGGTCTGCCCGGGACTCAAGAGACCCAGTACTTC

abundance: NA
d_gene: NA
j_gene: TRBJ1-2
v_gene: TRBV6-5
CDR3aa: CASSSTDGEYGYTF
CDR3nt: TGTGCCAGCAGTTCAACCGACGGAGAGTATGGCTACACCTTC

abundance: NA
d_gene: NA
j_gene: TRBJ2-2
v_gene: TRBV7-9
CDR3aa: CASSWGANTGELFF
CDR3nt: TGTGCCAGCAGCTGGGGGGCGAACACCGGGGAGCTGTTTTTT

abundance: few
d_gene: NA
j_gene: TRBJ1-4
v_gene: TRBV4-1
CDR3aa: CASSQAGFNEKLFF
CDR3nt: TGCGCCAGCAGCCAAGCGGGATTTAATGAAAAACTGTTTTTT

abundance: few
d_gene: NA
j_gene: TRBJ2-7
v_gene: TRBV3-1/TRBV3-2
CDR3aa: CASSQGRREQYF
CDR3nt: TGTGCCAGCAGCCAAGGCCGGAGGGAGCAGTACTTC

abundance: NA
d_gene: NA
j_gene: TRBJ2-7
v_gene: TRBV11-2
CDR3aa: CASSLARLPSYEQYF
CDR3nt: TGTGCCAGCAGCTTAGCAAGACTTCCCTCCTACGAGCAGTACTTC

abundance: NA
d_gene: NA
j_gene: TRBJ1-6
v_gene: TRBV10-3
CDR3aa: CAISEFGQSDSPLHF
CDR3nt: TGTGCCATCAGTGAGTTTGGACAGTCTGATTCACCCCTCCACTTT

abundance: NA
d_gene: NA
j_gene: TRBJ2-6
v_gene: TRBV23-1
CDR3aa: CASSPPLNFSGANVLTF
CDR3nt: TGCGCCAGCAGTCCACCCCTGAACTTCTCTGGGGCCAACGTCCTGACTTTC

abundance: NA
d_gene: TRBD1
j_gene: TRBJ1-6
v_gene: TRBV12-5
CDR3aa: CASVPIPRTGWYNSPLHF
CDR3nt: TGTGCTAGTGTCCCAATCCCGCGGACAGGATGGTATAATTCACCCCTCCACTTT

abundance: NA
d_gene: NA
j_gene: TRBJ1-6
v_gene: TRBV7-8
CDR3aa: CASSLLDNYNSPLHF
CDR3nt: TGTGCCAGCAGCTTACTGGACAACTATAATTCACCCCTCCACTTT

abundance: NA
d_gene: NA
j_gene: TRBJ1-2
v_gene: TRBV9
CDR3aa: CASSVGQDRQDYGYTF
CDR3nt: TGTGCCAGCAGCGTAGGCCAAGATCGACAGGACTATGGCTACACCTTC

abundance: few
d_gene: NA
j_gene: TRBJ1-3
v_gene: TRBV28
CDR3aa: CASIGQPSSGNTIYF
CDR3nt: TGTGCCAGCATCGGACAGCCCAGCTCTGGAAACACCATATATTTT

abundance: NA
d_gene: TRBD1
j_gene: TRBJ1-6
v_gene: TRBV4-1
CDR3aa: CASSELQGENSPLHF
CDR3nt: TGCGCCAGCAGCGAGCTCCAGGGGGAAAATTCACCCCTCCACTTT

abundance: NA
d_gene: NA
j_gene: TRBJ1-5
v_gene: TRBV5-1
CDR3aa: CASSLPNQPQHF
CDR3nt: TGCGCCAGCAGCTTGCCGAATCAGCCCCAGCATTTT

abundance: NA
d_gene: NA
j_gene: TRBJ1-5
v_gene: TRBV7-6
CDR3aa: CASSPGWGEWPQHF
CDR3nt: TGTGCCAGCAGCCCCGGCTGGGGAGAGTGGCCCCAGCATTTT

abundance: NA
d_gene: NA
j_gene: TRBJ1-6
v_gene: TRBV30
CDR3aa: CAWSAWASGGNNSPLHF
CDR3nt: TGTGCCTGGAGTGCCTGGGCCTCCGGTGGAAATAATTCACCCCTCCACTTT

abundance: NA
d_gene: TRBD1
j_gene: TRBJ2-1
v_gene: TRBV5-1
CDR3aa: CASSPGTGGFEQFF
CDR3nt: TGCGCCAGCAGCCCCGGGACAGGGGGATTTGAGCAGTTCTTC

abundance: NA
d_gene: TRBD2
j_gene: TRBJ2-3
v_gene: TRBV5-4
CDR3aa: CASSSTSSARDTQYF
CDR3nt: TGTGCCAGCAGCTCGACTAGCTCGGCACGGGATACGCAGTATTTT

abundance: NA
d_gene: NA
j_gene: TRBJ1-1
v_gene: TRBV2
CDR3aa: CASKNRTRNTEAFF
CDR3nt: TGTGCCAGCAAAAATAGGACAAGGAACACTGAAGCTTTCTTT

abundance: NA
d_gene: TRBD1
j_gene: TRBJ1-2
v_gene: TRBV28
CDR3aa: CASRNDRGDGYTF
CDR3nt: TGTGCCAGCAGAAACGACAGGGGGGATGGCTACACCTTC

abundance: few
d_gene: NA
j_gene: TRBJ2-1
v_gene: TRBV6-5
CDR3aa: CASTRSTRTDEQFF
CDR3nt: TGTGCCAGCACAAGATCAACTAGAACAGACGAGCAGTTCTTC

abundance: NA
d_gene: NA
j_gene: TRBJ2-1
v_gene: TRBV6-1
CDR3aa: CASSDPGKGSYNEQFF
CDR3nt: TGTGCCAGCAGTGACCCAGGGAAGGGATCCTACAATGAGCAGTTCTTC

abundance: NA
d_gene: TRBD1
j_gene: TRBJ1-2
v_gene: TRBV19
CDR3aa: CASSTDRFYGYTF
CDR3nt: TGTGCCAGTAGTACGGACAGGTTTTATGGCTACACCTTC

abundance: once
d_gene: TRBD1
j_gene: TRBJ1-1
v_gene: TRBV7-9
CDR3aa: CASSPDRAEAFF
CDR3nt: TGTGCCAGCAGCCCGGACAGGGCCGAGGCTTTCTTT

abundance: NA
d_gene: NA
j_gene: TRBJ1-2
v_gene: TRBV6-5
CDR3aa: CASSRPSEKRYTF
CDR3nt: TGTGCCAGCAGCAGGCCTTCCGAAAAACGCTACACCTTC

abundance: NA
d_gene: NA
j_gene: TRBJ1-2
v_gene: TRBV3-1/TRBV3-2
CDR3aa: CASSIGGANYGYTF
CDR3nt: TGTGCCAGCAGCATAGGGGGAGCTAACTATGGCTACACCTTC

abundance: NA
d_gene: NA
j_gene: TRBJ1-2
v_gene: TRBV28
CDR3aa: CASSPGDGYGYTF
CDR3nt: TGTGCCAGCAGTCCAGGGGATGGCTATGGCTACACCTTC

abundance: NA
d_gene: TRBD2
j_gene: TRBJ2-1
v_gene: TRBV4-1
CDR3aa: CASSQTAGALPYEQFF
CDR3nt: TGCGCCAGCAGCCAAACAGCGGGGGCCCTCCCCTATGAGCAGTTCTTC

abundance: NA
d_gene: NA
j_gene: TRBJ1-1
v_gene: TRBV7-9
CDR3aa: CASSLGGPNTEAFF
CDR3nt: TGTGCCAGCAGCTTAGGGGGCCCCAACACTGAAGCTTTCTTT

abundance: NA
d_gene: TRBD2
j_gene: TRBJ2-3
v_gene: TRBV3-1/TRBV3-2
CDR3aa: CASSRPTSGGADTQYF
CDR3nt: TGTGCCAGCAGCCGCCCCACTAGCGGGGGGGCGGATACGCAGTATTTT

abundance: once
d_gene: TRBD2
j_gene: TRBJ2-1
v_gene: TRBV7-6
CDR3aa: CASTAQGLAGNEQFF
CDR3nt: TGTGCCAGCACGGCTCAAGGATTAGCGGGAAATGAGCAGTTCTTC

abundance: NA
d_gene: TRBD1
j_gene: TRBJ2-1
v_gene: TRBV18
CDR3aa: CASSPGQGNTYNEQFF
CDR3nt: TGTGCCAGCTCACCCGGACAGGGGAATACCTACAATGAGCAGTTCTTC

abundance: NA
d_gene: NA
j_gene: TRBJ2-3
v_gene: TRBV21-1
CDR3aa: CASSNKTPSGASNTQYF
CDR3nt: TGTGCCAGCAGCAATAAGACGCCTAGCGGGGCAAGTAATACGCAGTATTTT

abundance: NA
d_gene: NA
j_gene: TRBJ2-1
v_gene: TRBV5-5
CDR3aa: CASSRNGVGRNEQFF
CDR3nt: TGTGCCAGCAGCCGGAATGGGGTTGGGAGGAATGAGCAGTTCTTC

abundance: NA
d_gene: TRBD1
j_gene: TRBJ1-2
v_gene: TRBV5-1
CDR3aa: CASSLYEGGFGYGYTF
CDR3nt: TGCGCCAGCAGCTTGTACGAAGGGGGCTTCGGCTATGGCTACACCTTC

abundance: NA
d_gene: NA
j_gene: TRBJ1-6
v_gene: TRBV6-5
CDR3aa: CASRQLPRSPLHF
CDR3nt: TGTGCCAGCAGACAATTACCGAGGTCACCCCTCCACTTT

abundance: once
d_gene: TRBD1
j_gene: TRBJ2-5
v_gene: TRBV2
CDR3aa: CASSRDRGLETQYF
CDR3nt: TGTGCCAGCTCCCGGGACAGGGGGCTGGAGACCCAGTACTTC

abundance: NA
d_gene: TRBD2
j_gene: TRBJ2-7
v_gene: TRBV6-2/TRBV6-3
CDR3aa: CASNPSGGAVYEQYF
CDR3nt: TGTGCCAGCAACCCTAGCGGGGGGGCTGTCTACGAGCAGTACTTC

abundance: NA
d_gene: NA
j_gene: TRBJ1-1
v_gene: TRBV4-3
CDR3aa: CASSQGEGRNTEAFF
CDR3nt: TGCGCCAGCAGCCAAGGCGAAGGGAGGAACACTGAAGCTTTCTTT

abundance: NA
d_gene: TRBD2
j_gene: TRBJ2-3
v_gene: TRBV10-1
CDR3aa: CASSTGLAGGPQYF
CDR3nt: TGCGCCAGCAGCACCGGACTAGCGGGGGGTCCGCAGTATTTT

abundance: NA
d_gene: NA
j_gene: TRBJ1-5
v_gene: TRBV6-5
CDR3aa: CASSLAGGQNQPQHF
CDR3nt: TGTGCCAGCAGCCTAGCGGGGGGCCAGAATCAGCCCCAGCATTTT

abundance: NA
d_gene: TRBD2
j_gene: TRBJ2-3
v_gene: TRBV27
CDR3aa: CASSFRDYGTDTQYF
CDR3nt: TGTGCCAGCAGTTTCCGGGACTACGGCACAGATACGCAGTATTTT

abundance: NA
d_gene: NA
j_gene: TRBJ1-1
v_gene: TRBV4-3
CDR3aa: CASSRTDMNTEAFF
CDR3nt: TGCGCCAGCAGCCGGACAGATATGAACACTGAAGCTTTCTTT

abundance: few
d_gene: TRBD2
j_gene: TRBJ2-1
v_gene: TRBV4-1
CDR3aa: CASSQGLAGFNEQFF
CDR3nt: TGCGCCAGCAGCCAGGGACTAGCGGGGTTCAATGAGCAGTTCTTC

abundance: once
d_gene: NA
j_gene: TRBJ2-7
v_gene: TRBV7-2
CDR3aa: CASSSLGEQYF
CDR3nt: TGTGCCAGCAGCTCCCTCGGGGAGCAGTACTTC

abundance: NA
d_gene: TRBD1
j_gene: TRBJ2-7
v_gene: TRBV25-1
CDR3aa: CASSGNSGQGESYEQYF
CDR3nt: TGTGCCAGCAGTGGGAATTCTGGACAGGGTGAGTCCTACGAGCAGTACTTC

abundance: NA
d_gene: NA
j_gene: TRBJ1-2
v_gene: TRBV2
CDR3aa: CASPSPTDYHGYTF
CDR3nt: TGTGCCAGCCCCTCCCCTACAGATTACCATGGCTACACCTTC